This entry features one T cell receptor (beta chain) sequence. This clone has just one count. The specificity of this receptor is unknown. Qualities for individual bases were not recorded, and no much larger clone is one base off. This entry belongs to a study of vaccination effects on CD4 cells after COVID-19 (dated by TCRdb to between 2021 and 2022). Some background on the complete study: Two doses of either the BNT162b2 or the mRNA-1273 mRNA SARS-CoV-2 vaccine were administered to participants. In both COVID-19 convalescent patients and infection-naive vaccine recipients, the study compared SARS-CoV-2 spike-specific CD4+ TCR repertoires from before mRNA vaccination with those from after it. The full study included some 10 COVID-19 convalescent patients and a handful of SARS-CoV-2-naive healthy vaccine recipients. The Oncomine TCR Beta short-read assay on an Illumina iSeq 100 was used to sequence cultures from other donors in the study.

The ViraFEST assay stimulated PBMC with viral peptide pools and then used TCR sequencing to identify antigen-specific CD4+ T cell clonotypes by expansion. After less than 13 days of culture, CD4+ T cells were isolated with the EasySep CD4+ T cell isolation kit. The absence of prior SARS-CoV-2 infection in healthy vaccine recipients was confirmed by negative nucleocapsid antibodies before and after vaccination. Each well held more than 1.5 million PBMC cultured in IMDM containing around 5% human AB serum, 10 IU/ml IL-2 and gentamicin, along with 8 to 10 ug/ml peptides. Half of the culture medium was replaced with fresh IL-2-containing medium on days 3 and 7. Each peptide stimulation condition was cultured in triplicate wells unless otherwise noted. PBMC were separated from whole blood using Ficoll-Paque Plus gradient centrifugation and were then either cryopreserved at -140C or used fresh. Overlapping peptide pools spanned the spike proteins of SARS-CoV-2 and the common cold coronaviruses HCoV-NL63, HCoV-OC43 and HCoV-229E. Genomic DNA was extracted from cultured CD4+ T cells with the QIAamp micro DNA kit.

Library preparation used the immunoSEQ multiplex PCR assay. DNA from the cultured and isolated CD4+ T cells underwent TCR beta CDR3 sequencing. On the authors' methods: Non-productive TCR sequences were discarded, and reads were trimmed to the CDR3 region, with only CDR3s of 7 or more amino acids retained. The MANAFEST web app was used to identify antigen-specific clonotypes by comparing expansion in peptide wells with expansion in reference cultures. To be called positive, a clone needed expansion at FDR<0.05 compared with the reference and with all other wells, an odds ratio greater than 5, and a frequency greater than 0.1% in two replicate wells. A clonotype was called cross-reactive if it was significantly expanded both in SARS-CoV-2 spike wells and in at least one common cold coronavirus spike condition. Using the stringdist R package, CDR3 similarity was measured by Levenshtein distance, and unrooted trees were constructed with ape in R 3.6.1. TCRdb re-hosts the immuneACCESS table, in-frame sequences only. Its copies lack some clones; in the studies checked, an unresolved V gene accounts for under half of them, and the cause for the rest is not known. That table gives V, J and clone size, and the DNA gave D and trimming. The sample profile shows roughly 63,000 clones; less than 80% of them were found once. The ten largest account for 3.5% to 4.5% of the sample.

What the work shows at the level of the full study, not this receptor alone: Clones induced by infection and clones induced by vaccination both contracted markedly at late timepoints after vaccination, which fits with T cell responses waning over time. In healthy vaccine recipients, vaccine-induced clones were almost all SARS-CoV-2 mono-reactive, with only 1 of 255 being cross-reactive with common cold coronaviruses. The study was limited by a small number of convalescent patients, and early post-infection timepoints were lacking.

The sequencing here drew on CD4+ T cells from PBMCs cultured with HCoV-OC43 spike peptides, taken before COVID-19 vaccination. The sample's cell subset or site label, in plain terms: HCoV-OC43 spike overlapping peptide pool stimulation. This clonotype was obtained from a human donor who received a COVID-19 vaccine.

CDR3 region: CASRFTYNSPLHF. The DNA reads TGTGCCAGCAGGTTTACGTATAATTCACCCCTCCACTTT. Recombination joined TRBV27 with TRBJ1-6, with the identity of the D gene unclear. At the junction V is shortened by 6 bases and J by 4 bases, with 7 bases in between. Looking up the germline V gene (reference sequence) yields CDR1 MNHEY and CDR2 SMNVEV. Its CDR3 holds 13 amino acids, cysteine through phenylalanine. Only the CDR3 DNA is retained, 39 bases long and in frame from the first base.